This T cell receptor (beta chain) was recorded in a study of a mutant IDH1 vaccine in newly diagnosed glioma. Study-level information: First vaccine doses came 4-6 weeks after radiotherapy alone, or with temozolomide cycles. Treated patients, approximately 60% male and around 40% female, averaged around 40 years of age. Weeks 35 and 47 hosted visits V12 and V13, respectively.

In the case of this clone: Its antigen is undetermined.

Sequenced by immunoSEQ multiplex PCR; TCRdb stores in-frame clones only, minus some. The sample has tens of thousands of clones, around three quarters seen once. Sample time point: week 47, end of study. Each vaccine dose was 300 ug of mutant IDH1 20-mer peptide, with topical imiquimod. At weeks 1, 3, 5, 7, 11, 15, 19 and 23, patients received a vaccination, eight in all. From germline, CDR1 is MNHEY and CDR2 SMNVEV (reference sequence). The CDR3 covers 13 residues. Trimming took off 4 bases at V and 9 bases at J, with 15 bases between the two ends. This receptor was obtained from a man in his fifties or sixties with glioma. The sequencing used PBMCs, collected from a glioma patient whose treatment included an IDH1 peptide vaccine. The rearrangement links TRBV27 to TRBJ2-5; weak D call: TRBD1 (5 bases). CDR3 bases: TGTGCCAGCAGTTGGGCCTCGGGCAGGGCCCAGTACTTC. Translation: CASSWASGRAQYF.